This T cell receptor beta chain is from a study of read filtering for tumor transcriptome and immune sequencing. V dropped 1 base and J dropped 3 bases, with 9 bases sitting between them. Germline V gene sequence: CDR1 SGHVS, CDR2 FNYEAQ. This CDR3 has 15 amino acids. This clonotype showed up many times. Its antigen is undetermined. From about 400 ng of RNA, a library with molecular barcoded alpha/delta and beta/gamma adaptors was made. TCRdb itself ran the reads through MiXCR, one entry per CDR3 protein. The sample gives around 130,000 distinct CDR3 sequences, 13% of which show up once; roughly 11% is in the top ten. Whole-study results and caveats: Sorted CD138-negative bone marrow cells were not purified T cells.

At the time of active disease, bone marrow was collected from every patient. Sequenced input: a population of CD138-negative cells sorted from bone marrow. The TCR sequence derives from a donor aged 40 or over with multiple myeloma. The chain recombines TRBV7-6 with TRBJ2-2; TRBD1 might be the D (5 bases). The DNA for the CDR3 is TGTGCCAGCAGCTTAGGACAGTACCACACCGGGGAGCTGTTTTTT. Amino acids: CASSLGQYHTGELFF.